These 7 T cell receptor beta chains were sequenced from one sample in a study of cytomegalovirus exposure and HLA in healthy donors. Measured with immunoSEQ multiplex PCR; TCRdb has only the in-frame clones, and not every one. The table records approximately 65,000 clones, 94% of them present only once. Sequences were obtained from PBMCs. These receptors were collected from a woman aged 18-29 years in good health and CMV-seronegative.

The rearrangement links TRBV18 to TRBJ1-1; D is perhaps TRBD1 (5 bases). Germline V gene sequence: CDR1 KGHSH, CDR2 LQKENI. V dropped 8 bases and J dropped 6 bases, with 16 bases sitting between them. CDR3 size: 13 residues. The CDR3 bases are TGTGCCAGCACCTGGGAGGGGCTCCCTGAAGCTTTCTTT. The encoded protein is CASTWEGLPEAFF.

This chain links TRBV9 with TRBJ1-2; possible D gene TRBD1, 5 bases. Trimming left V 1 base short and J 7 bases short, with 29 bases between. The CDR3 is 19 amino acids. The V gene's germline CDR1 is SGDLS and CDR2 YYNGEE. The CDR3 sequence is CASSVPHDPTSGPEGGYTF. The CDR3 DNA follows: TGTGCCAGCAGCGTACCCCATGATCCGACTTCAGGGCCTGAAGGTGGCTACACCTTC. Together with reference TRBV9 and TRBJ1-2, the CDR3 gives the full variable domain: DSGVTQTPKHLITATGQRVTLRCSPRSGDLSVYWYQQSLDQGLQFLIQYYNGEERAKGNILERFSAQQFPDLHSELNLSSLELGDSALYFCASSVPHDPTSGPEGGYTFGSGTRLTVV.

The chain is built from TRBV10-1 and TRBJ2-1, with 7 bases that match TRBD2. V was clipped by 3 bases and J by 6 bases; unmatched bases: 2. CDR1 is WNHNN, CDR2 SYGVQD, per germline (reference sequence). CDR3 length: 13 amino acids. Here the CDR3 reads CASSDGLVNEQFF. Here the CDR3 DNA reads TGCGCCAGCAGTGATGGACTAGTCAATGAGCAGTTCTTC.

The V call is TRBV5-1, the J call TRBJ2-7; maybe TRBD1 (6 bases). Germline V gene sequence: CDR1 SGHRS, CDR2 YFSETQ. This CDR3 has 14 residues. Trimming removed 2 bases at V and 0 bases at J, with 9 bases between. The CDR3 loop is CASSLWDNSYEQYF. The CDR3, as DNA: TGCGCCAGCAGCTTATGGGACAACTCCTACGAGCAGTACTTC.

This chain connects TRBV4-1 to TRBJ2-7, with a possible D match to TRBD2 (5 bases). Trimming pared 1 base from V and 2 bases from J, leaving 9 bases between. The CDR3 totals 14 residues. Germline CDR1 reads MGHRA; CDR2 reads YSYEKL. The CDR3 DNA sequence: TGCGCCAGCAGCCAAGTTCTAGCCACCTACGAGCAGTACTTC. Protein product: CASSQVLATYEQYF.

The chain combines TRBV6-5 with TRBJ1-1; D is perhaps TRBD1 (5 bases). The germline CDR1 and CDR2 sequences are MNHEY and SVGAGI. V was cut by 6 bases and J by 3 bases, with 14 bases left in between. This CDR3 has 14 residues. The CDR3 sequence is CASSYADSYTEAFF. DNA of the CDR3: TGTGCCAGCAGCTACGCCGACAGTTACACTGAAGCTTTCTTT.

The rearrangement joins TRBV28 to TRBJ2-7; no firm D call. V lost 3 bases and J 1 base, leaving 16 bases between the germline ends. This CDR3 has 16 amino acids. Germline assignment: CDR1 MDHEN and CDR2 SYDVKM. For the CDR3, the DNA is TGTGCCAGCAGTTTCCCCCCCACTCGTGCATCCTACGAGCAGTACTTC. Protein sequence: CASSFPPTRASYEQYF.